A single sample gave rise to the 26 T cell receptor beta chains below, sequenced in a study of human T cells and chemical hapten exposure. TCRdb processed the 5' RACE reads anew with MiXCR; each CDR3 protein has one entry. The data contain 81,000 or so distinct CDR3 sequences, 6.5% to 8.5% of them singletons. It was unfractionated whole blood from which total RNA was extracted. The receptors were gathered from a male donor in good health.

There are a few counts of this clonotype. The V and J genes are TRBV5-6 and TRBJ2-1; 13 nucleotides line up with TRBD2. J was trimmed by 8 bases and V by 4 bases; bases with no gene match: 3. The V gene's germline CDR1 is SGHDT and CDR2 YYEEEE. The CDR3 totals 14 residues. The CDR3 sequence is CASSLGLAGYEQFF. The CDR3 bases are TGTGCCAGCAGCCTGGGACTAGCGGGGTATGAGCAGTTCTTC.

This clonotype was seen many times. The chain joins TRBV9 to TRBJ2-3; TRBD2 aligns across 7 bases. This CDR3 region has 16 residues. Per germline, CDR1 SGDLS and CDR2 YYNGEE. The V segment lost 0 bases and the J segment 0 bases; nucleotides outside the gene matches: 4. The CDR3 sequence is CASSVEAGHSTDTQYF. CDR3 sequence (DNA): TGTGCCAGCAGCGTAGAAGCGGGGCATAGCACAGATACGCAGTATTTT. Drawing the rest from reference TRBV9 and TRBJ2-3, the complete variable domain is DSGVTQTPKHLITATGQRVTLRCSPRSGDLSVYWYQQSLDQGLQFLIQYYNGEERAKGNILERFSAQQFPDLHSELNLSSLELGDSALYFCASSVEAGHSTDTQYFGPGTRLTVL.

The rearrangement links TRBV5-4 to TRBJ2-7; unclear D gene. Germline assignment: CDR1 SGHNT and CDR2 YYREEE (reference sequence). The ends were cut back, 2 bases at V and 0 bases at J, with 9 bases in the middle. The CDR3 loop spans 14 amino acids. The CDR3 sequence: CASSFARDSYEQYF. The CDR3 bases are TGTGCCAGCAGCTTCGCCCGCGACTCCTACGAGCAGTACTTC.

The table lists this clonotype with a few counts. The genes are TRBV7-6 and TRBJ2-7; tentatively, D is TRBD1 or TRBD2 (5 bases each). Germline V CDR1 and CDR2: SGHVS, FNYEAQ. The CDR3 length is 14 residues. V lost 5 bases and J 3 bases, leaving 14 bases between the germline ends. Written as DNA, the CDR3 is TGTGCCAGCAGCACATCCGGGACCAGCTACGAGCAGTACTTC. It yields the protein CASSTSGTSYEQYF.

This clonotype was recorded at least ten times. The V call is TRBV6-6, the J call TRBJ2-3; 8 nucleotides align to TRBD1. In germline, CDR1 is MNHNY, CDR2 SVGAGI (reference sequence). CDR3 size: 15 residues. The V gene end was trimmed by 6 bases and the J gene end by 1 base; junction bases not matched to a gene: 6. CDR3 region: CASRSGGAGTDTQYF. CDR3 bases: TGTGCCAGCAGGTCAGGGGGCGCGGGCACAGATACGCAGTATTTT.

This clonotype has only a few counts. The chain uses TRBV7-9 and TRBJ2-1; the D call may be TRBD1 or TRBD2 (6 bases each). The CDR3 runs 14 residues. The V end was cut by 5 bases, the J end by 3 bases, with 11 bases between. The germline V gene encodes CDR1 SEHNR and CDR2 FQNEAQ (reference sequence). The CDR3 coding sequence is TGTGCCAGCAGCCCCGGGGGCGGCTACAATGAGCAGTTCTTC. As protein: CASSPGGGYNEQFF.

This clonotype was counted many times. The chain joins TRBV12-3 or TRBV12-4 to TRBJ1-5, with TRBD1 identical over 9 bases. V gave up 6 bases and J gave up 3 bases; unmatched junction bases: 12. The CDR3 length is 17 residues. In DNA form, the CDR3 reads TGTGCCAGCAGCTCCAGATCCGGGACAGGGACCAATCAGCCCCAGCATTTT. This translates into CASSSRSGTGTNQPQHF.

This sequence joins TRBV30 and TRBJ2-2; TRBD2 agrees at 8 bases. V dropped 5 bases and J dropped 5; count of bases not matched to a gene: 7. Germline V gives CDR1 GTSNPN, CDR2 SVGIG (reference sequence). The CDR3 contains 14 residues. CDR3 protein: CAWVGGARTGELFF. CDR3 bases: TGTGCCTGGGTCGGGGGGGCGAGGACCGGGGAGCTGTTTTTT.

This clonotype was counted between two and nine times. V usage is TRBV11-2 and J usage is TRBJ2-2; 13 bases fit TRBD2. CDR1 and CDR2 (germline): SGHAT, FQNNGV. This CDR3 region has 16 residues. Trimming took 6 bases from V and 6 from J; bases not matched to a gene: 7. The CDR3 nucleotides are TGTGCCAGCAGTCCCAGGACTAGCGGGAGACCCGGGGAGCTGTTTTTT. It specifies CASSPRTSGRPGELFF.

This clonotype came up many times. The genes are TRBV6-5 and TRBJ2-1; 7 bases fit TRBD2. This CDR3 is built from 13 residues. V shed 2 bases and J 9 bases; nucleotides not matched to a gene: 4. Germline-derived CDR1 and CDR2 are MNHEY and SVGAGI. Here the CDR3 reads CASSYPSSGEQFF. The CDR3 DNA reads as TGTGCCAGCAGTTACCCCTCTAGCGGTGAGCAGTTCTTC.

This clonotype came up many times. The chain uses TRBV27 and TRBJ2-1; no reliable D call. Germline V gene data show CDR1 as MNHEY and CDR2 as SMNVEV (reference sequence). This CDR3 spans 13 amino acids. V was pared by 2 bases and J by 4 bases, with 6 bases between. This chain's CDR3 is CASSLRDYNEQFF. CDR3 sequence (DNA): TGTGCCAGCAGTTTAAGGGATTACAATGAGCAGTTCTTC.

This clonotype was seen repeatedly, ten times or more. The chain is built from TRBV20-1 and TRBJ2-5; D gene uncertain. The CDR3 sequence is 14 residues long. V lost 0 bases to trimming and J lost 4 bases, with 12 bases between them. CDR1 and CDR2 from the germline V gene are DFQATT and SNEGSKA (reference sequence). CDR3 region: CSARDAASGETQYF. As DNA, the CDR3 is TGCAGTGCTAGAGATGCGGCGTCCGGAGAGACCCAGTACTTC.

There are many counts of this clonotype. CDR3 DNA sequence: TGTGCCAGCTCACACCGGACAGGGTCATACGGTTCGGACACTGAAGCTTTCTTT. The encoded protein is CASSHRTGSYGSDTEAFF. The chain is built from TRBV18 and TRBJ1-1, with 8 bases that match TRBD1. Germline loops: CDR1 KGHSH, CDR2 LQKENI. J gave up 3 bases and V 4 bases, and 16 bases lay outside the gene matches. The CDR3 totals 18 residues.

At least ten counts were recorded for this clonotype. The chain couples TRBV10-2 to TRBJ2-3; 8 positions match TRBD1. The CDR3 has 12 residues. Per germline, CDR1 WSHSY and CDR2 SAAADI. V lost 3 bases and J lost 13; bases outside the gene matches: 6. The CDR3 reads CASSDQDREEYF. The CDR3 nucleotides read TGCGCCAGCAGTGATCAGGACAGGGAGGAGTATTTT.

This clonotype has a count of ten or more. CDR3 bases: TGCAGTGCTAGAGACAGGGGAGGGGTCATTCAGTACTTC. Protein sequence: CSARDRGGVIQYF. The J gene is TRBJ2-4, the V gene TRBV20-1; D possibly corresponds to TRBD2 (7 bases). The CDR3 runs to 13 residues. Trimming removed 0 bases from V and 9 bases from J, with 12 bases in between. Germline V gives CDR1 DFQATT, CDR2 SNEGSKA (reference sequence).

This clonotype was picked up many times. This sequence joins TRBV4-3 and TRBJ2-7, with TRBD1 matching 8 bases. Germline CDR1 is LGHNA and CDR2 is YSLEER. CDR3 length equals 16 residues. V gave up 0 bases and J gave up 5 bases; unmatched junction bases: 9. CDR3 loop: CASSQDEESDRDEQYF. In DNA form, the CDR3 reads TGCGCCAGCAGCCAAGATGAAGAATCGGACAGGGACGAGCAGTACTTC.

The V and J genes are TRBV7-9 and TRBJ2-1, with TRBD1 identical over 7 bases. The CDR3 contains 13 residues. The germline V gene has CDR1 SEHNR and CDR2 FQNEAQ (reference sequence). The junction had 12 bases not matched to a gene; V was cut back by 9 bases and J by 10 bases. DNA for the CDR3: TGTGCCAGTGGGGAAACAGGGGCAGGCGAGCAGTTCTTC. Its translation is CASGETGAGEQFF.

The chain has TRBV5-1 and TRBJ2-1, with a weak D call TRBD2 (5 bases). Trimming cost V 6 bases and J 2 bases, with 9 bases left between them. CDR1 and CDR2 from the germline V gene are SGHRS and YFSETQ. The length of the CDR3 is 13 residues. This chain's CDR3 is CASNEGPYNEQFF. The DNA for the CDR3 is TGCGCCAGCAATGAGGGTCCCTACAATGAGCAGTTCTTC. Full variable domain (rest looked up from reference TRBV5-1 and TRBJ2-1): KAGVTQTPRYLIKTRGQQVTLSCSPISGHRSVSWYQQTPGQGLQFLFEYFSETQRNKGNFPGRFSGRQFSNSRSEMNVSTLELGDSALYLCASNEGPYNEQFFGPGTRLTVL.

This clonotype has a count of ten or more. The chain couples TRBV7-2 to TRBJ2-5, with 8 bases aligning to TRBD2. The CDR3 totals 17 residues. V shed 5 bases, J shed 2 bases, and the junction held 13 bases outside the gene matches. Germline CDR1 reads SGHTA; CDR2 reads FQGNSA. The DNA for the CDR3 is TGTGCCAGCAGCCACGAGATTAGCGGGGTTAAACAAGAGACCCAGTACTTC. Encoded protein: CASSHEISGVKQETQYF.

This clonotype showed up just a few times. The CDR3 nucleotides are TGTGCCATCAGTGACACAGGGTCACACGAGCAGTACTTC. Amino acids: CAISDTGSHEQYF. The rearrangement links TRBV10-3 to TRBJ2-7, with D possibly being TRBD1 (6 bases). Germline CDR1 is ENHRY and CDR2 is SYGVKD. The V and J ends lost 3 bases and 5 bases respectively, with 11 bases between them. The CDR3 covers 13 residues.

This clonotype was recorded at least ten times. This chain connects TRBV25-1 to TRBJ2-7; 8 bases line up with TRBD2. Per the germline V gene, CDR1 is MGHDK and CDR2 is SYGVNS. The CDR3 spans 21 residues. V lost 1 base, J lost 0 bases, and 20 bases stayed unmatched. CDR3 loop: CASSESGGIRFSGKDSYEQYF. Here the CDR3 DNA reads TGTGCCAGCAGTGAATCGGGGGGGATCCGTTTCTCGGGTAAGGACTCCTACGAGCAGTACTTC.

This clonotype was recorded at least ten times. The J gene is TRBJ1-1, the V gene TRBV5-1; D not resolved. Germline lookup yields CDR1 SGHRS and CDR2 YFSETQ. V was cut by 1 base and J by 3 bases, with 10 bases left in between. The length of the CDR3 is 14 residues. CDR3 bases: TGCGCCAGCAGCTTGAGCTACCCGTACACTGAAGCTTTCTTT. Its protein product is CASSLSYPYTEAFF.

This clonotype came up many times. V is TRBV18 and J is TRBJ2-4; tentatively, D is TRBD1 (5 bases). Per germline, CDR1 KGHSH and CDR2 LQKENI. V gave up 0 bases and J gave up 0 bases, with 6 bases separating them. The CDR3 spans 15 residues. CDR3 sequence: CASSPPGLAKNIQYF. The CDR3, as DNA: TGTGCCAGCTCACCACCGGGGCTAGCCAAAAACATTCAGTACTTC.

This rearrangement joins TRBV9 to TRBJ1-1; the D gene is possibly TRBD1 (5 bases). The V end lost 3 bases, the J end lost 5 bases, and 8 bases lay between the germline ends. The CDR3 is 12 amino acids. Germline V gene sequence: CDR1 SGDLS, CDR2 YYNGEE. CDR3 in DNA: TGTGCCAGCAGCGGGGGGGGGACTGAAGCTTTCTTT. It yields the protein CASSGGGTEAFF.

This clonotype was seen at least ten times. CDR3 DNA sequence: TGTGCCAGCAGCTCTTGGGACAGGGTCGGCGAGCAGTACTTC. This gives the protein CASSSWDRVGEQYF. V is TRBV12-3 or TRBV12-4 and J is TRBJ2-7; TRBD1 matches at 9 bases. The CDR3 covers 14 residues. With V trimmed by 6 bases and J by 6 bases, 9 bases remained unmatched.

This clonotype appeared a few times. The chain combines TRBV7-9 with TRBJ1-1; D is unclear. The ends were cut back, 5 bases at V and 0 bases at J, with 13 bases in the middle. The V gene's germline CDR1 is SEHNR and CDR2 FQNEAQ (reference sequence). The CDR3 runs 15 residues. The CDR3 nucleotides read TGTGCCAGCAGCCCCCGGGTGGAAATGAACACTGAAGCTTTCTTT. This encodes CASSPRVEMNTEAFF.